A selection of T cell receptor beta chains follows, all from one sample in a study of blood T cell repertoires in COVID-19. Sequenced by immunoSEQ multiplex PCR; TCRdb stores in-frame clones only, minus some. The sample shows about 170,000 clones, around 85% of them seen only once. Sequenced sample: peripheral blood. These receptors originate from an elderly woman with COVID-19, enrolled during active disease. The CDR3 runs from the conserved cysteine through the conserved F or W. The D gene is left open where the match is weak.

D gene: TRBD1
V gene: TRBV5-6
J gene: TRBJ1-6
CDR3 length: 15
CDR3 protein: CASSSGTGGLSPLHF

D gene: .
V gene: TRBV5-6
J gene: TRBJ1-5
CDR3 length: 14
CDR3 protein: CASSVKAGVQPQHF

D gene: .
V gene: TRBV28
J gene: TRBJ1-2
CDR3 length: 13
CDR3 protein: CASRGAGDYGYTF

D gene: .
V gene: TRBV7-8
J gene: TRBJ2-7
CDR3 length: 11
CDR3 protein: CASSPAYEQYF

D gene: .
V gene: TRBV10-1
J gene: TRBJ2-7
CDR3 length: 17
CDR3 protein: CASSEAWGTSGSYEQYF

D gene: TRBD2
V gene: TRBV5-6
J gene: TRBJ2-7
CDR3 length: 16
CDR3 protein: CASSLVGLAGTSEQYF

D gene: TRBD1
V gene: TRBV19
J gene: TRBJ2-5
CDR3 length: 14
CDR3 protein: CASSVQGNQETQYF

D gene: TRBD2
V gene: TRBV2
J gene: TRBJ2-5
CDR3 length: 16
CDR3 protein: CASSPGASGNLETQYF

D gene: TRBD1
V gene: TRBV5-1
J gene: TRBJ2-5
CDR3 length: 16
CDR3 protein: CASSWTGALRVETQYF

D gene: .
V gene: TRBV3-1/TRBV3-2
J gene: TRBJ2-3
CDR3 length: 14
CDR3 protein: CASSPRGSTDTQYF

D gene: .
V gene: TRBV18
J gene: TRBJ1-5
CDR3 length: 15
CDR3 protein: CASSLRTDSDQPQHF

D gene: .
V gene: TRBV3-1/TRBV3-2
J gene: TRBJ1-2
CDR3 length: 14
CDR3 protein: CASSQSAGNYGYTF

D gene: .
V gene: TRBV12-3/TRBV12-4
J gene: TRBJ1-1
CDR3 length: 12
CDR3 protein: CASSFPGTGAFF

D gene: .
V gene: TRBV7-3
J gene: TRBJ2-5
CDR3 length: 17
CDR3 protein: CASSRLAETDPQETQYF

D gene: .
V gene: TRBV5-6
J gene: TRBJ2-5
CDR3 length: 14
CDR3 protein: CASSFQGPQETQYF

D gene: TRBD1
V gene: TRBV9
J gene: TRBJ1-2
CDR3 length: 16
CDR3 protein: CASSVGPTGANYGYTF

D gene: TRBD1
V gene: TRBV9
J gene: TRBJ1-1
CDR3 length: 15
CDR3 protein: CASTPTGGQGPEAFF

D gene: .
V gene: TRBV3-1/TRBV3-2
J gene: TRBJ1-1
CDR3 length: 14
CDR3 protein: CASSQSGVNTEAFF

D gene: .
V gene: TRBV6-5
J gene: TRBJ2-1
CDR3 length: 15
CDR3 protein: CASSATGNSYNEQFF

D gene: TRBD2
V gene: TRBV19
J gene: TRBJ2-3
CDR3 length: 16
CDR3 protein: CASSIGTSGIADTQYF

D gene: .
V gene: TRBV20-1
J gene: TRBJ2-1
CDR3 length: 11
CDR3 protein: CSARPLNEQFF

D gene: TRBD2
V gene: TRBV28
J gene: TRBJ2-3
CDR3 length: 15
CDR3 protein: CASRRTSGRLDTQYF

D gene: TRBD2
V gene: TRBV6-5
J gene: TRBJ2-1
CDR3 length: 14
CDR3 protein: CASSSSGGYNEQFF

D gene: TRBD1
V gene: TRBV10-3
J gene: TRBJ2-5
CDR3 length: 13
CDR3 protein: CAIGNRGRLPQYF

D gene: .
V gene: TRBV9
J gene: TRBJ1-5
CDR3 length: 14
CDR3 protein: CASSGREVLQPQHF

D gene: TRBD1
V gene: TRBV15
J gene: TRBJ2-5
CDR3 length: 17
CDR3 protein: CATSTNIRGQYQETQYF

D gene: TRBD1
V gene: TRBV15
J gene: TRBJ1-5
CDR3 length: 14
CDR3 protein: CATSRDRANQPQHF

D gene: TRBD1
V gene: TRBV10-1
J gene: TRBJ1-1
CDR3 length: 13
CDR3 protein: CASTPTGETEAFF

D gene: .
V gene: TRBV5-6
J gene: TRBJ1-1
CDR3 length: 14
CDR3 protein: CASRDRDQNTEAFF

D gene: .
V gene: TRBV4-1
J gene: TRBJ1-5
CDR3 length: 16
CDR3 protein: CASSLTGYDSNQPQHF

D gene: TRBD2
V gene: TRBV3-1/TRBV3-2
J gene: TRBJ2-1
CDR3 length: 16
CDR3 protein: CASSQVSSGHYNEQFF

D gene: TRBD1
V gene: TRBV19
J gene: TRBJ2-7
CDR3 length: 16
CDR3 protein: CASSTAGQGSPYEQYF

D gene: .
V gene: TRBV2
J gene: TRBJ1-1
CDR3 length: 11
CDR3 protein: CASTNGGEAFF

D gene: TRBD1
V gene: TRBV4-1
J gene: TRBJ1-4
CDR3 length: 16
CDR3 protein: CASSQDGQGRNEKLFF

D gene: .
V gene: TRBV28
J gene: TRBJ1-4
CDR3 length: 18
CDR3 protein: CASSLPVGGGATNEKLFF

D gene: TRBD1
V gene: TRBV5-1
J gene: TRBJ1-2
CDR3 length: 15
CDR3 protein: CASSVTGATNYGYTF

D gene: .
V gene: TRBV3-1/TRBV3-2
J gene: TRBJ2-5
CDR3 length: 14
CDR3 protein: CASSQVGTPETQYF

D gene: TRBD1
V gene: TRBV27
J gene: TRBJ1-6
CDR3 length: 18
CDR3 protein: CASSQPHRGLFYNSPLHF

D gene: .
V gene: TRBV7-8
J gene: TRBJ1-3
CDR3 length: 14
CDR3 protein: CASSLAGAGNTIYF

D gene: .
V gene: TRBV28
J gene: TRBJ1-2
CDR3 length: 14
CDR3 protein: CASSLLDSQNGYTF

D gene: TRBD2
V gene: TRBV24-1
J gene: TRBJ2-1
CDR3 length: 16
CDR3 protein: CATSDSYGRAYNEQFF

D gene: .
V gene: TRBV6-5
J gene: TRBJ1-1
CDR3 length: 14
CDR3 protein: CASSYRRSATEAFF

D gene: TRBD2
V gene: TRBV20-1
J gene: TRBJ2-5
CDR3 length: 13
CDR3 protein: CSASGTSGETQYF

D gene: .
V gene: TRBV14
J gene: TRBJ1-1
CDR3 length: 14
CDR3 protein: CASSQDFFRGAAFF

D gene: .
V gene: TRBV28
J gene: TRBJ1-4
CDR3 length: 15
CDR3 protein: CASSSYTGGDEKLFF

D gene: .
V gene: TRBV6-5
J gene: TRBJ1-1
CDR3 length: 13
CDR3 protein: CASSTTGNTEAFF

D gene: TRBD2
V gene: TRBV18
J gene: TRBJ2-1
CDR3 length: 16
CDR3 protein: CASSPWRGLGGDEQFF

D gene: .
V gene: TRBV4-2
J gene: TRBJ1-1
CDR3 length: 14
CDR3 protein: CASSPSGVGTEAFF

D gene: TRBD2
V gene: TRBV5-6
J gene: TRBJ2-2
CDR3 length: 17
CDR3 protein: CASSLAALAGEAGELFF

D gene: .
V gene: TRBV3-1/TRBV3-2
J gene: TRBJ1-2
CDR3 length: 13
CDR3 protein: CASSRQPNYGYTF